The clone carrying this TCR beta chain came up once. This sample is part of a study of glioma-infiltrating T cells after dendritic cell vaccination. The sample's time point: after dendritic cell vaccination, including at tumor progression/relapse. Only patients with spare fresh-frozen tumor and over two years of follow-up were included. CDR1 is SGHDT, CDR2 YYEEEE, per germline. The junction had 8 bases not matched to a gene; V was cut back by 8 bases and J by 5 bases. The CDR3 sequence is 13 residues long. Clones were sequenced by immunoSEQ multiplex PCR, and TCRdb holds only the in-frame ones, with some missing. The sample lists 65,000 or so clones; 86% were seen once.

The sample here was blood, taken after dendritic cell vaccination. The sequence came from a human donor with glioblastoma. This chain joins TRBV5-6 and TRBJ1-2; TRBD1 aligns across 8 bases. CDR3 coding DNA: TGTGCCAGTTTACAGGGGGAACGTTATGGCTACACCTTC. It is translated as CASLQGERYGYTF. Combining the CDR3 with reference TRBV5-6 and TRBJ1-2 gives the whole variable domain DAGVTQSPTHLIKTRGQQVTLRCSPKSGHDTVSWYQQALGQGPQFIFQYYEEEERQRGNFPDRFSGHQFPNYSSELNVNALLLGDSALYLCASLQGERYGYTFGSGTRLTVV.